This T cell receptor beta chain originates from a study of neoadjuvant anti-PD-1 for oral cavity cancer. Notes on the study in general: Higher pretreatment Treg/Th17 ratios tracked higher pretreatment blood clonality.

The CDR3 is 16 residues long. Trimming pared 2 bases from V and 0 bases from J, leaving 11 bases between. Germline CDR1 is SGHVS and CDR2 is FNYEAQ. This clone has only a few counts. Antigen: not known. TCRdb's copy holds only in-frame clones and misses some; the assay was immunoSEQ multiplex PCR. The table lists approximately 37,000 clones, around 40% of them singletons, with around 16% in the top ten. Time point denoted: after neoadjuvant nivolumab, at surgical resection. Material: tumor tissue, obtained after nivolumab (anti-PD-1) treatment. The TCR sequence derives from a person between 35 and 79 years old with oral cavity squamous cell carcinoma. This sequence joins TRBV7-6 and TRBJ2-1; D gene unclear. The CDR3 loop is CASSLLDGSSYNEQFF. CDR3 DNA sequence: TGTGCCAGCAGCTTATTGGACGGAAGCTCCTACAATGAGCAGTTCTTC.